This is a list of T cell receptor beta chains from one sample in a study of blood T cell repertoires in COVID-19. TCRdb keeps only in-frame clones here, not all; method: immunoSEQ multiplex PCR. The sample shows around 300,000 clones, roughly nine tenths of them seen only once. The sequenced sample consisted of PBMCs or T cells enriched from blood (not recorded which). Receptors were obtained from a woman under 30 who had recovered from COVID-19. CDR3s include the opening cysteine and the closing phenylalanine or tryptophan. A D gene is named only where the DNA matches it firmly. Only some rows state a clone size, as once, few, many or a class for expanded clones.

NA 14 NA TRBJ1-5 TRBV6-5 CASRMTGLNQPQHF TGTGCCAGCAGAATGACAGGTTTAAATCAGCCCCAGCATTTT
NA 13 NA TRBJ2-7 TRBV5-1 CASSLARSYEQYF TGCGCCAGCAGCTTGGCCAGGTCCTACGAGCAGTACTTC
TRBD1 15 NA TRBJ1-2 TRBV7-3 CASSATGTGDYGYTF TGTGCCAGCAGCGCCACCGGGACAGGGGACTATGGCTACACCTTC
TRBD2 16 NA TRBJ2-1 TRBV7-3 CASSLFSGGQGDEQFF TGTGCCAGCAGCCTGTTTAGCGGGGGCCAGGGGGATGAGCAGTTCTTC
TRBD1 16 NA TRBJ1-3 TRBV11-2 CASSLEGQGAGNTIYF TGTGCCAGCAGCTTAGAGGGACAGGGGGCAGGAAACACCATATATTTT
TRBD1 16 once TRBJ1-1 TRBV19 CASSIDGTVKNTEAFF TGTGCCAGTAGTATAGACGGGACAGTGAAGAACACTGAAGCTTTCTTT
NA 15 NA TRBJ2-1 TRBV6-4 CASSEVWQARNEQFF TGTGCCAGCAGTGAGGTATGGCAGGCCCGCAATGAGCAGTTCTTC
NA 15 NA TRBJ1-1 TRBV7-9 CASSPRARGNTEAFF TGTGCCAGCAGCCCCCGAGCCAGGGGGAACACTGAAGCTTTCTTT
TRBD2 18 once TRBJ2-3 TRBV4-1 CASSQLASGGPLGDTQYF TGCGCCAGCAGCCAACTTGCTAGCGGGGGACCACTCGGGGATACGCAGTATTTT
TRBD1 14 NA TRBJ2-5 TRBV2 CASDKTGTQETQYF TGTGCCAGTGATAAGACAGGGACACAAGAGACCCAGTACTTC
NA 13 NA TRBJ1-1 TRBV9 CASSVSVNTEAFF TGTGCCAGCAGCGTATCCGTGAACACTGAAGCTTTCTTT
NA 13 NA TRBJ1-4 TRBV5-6 CASSGSPGEKLFF TGTGCCAGCAGTGGGAGCCCCGGAGAAAAACTGTTTTTT
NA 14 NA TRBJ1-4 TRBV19 CASSIEFEFKKLFF TGTGCCAGTAGTATCGAGTTTGAGTTCAAGAAACTGTTTTTT
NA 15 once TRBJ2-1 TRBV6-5 CASSSTGTPLYEQFF TGTGCCAGCAGTTCAACCGGGACTCCCCTCTATGAGCAGTTCTTC
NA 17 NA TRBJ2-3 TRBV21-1 CASSKGPPGGEADTQYF TGTGCCAGCAGCAAAGGTCCCCCTGGGGGGGAGGCAGATACGCAGTATTTT
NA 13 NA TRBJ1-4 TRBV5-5 CASSQGTEEALFF TGTGCCAGCAGCCAGGGGACGGAAGAGGCACTGTTTTTT
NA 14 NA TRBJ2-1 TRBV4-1 CASSHGFEGYEQFF TGCGCCAGCAGCCATGGGTTTGAGGGCTATGAGCAGTTCTTC
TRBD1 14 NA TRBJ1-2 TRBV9 CASSTRTGLEGYTF TGTGCCAGCAGCACCCGGACAGGACTGGAGGGCTACACCTTC
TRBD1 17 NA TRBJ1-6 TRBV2 CASSPARTGGLRSPLHF TGTGCCAGCAGTCCGGCGAGGACAGGGGGCTTACGGTCACCCCTCCACTTT
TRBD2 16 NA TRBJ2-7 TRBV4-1 CASSQDVAGGPYEQYF TGCGCCAGCAGCCAAGATGTCGCGGGGGGGCCGTACGAGCAGTACTTC
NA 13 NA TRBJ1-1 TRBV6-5 CASRYTGLAEAFF TGTGCCAGCAGGTATACAGGGCTAGCTGAAGCTTTCTTT
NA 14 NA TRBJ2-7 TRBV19 CASSIGRVSHEQYF TGTGCCAGTAGTATTGGCAGGGTGTCCCACGAGCAGTACTTC
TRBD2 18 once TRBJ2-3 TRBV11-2 CASSPRTSGGASTDTQYF TGTGCCAGCAGCCCTAGGACTAGCGGGGGGGCTAGTACAGATACGCAGTATTTT
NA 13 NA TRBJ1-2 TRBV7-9 CASSITSVDGYTF TGTGCCAGCAGCATCACGAGCGTCGATGGCTACACCTTC
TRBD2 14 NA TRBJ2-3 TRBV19 CASSKAGVSDTQYF TGTGCCAGTAGTAAAGCGGGGGTTTCAGATACGCAGTATTTT
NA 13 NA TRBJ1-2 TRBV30 CAWSGRGDYGYTF TGTGCCTGGAGCGGCCGGGGGGACTATGGCTACACCTTC
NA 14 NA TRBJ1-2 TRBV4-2 CASSQEAANYGYTF TGTGCCAGCAGCCAAGAGGCAGCTAACTATGGCTACACCTTC
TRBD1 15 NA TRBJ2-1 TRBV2 CASNNRGSSYNEQFF TGTGCCAGCAACAACAGGGGAAGCTCCTACAATGAGCAGTTCTTC
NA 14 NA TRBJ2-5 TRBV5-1 CASSLEGEIGTQYF TGCGCCAGCAGCTTGGAGGGGGAGATTGGGACCCAGTACTTC
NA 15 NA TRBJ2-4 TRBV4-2 CASSQIEGDKNIQYF TGTGCCAGCAGCCAAATAGAAGGAGACAAAAACATTCAGTACTTC
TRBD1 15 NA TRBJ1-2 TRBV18 CASSPPGQGIYGYTF TGTGCCAGCTCACCGCCGGGACAGGGGATCTATGGCTACACCTTC
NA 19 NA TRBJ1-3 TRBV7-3 CASSPPLRPDSRAGNTIYF TGTGCCAGCAGCCCCCCCTTAAGGCCGGACAGCAGGGCTGGAAACACCATATATTTT
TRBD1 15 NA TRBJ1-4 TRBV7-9 CASSFGTGFDEKLFF TGTGCCAGCAGCTTCGGGACAGGTTTCGATGAAAAACTGTTTTTT
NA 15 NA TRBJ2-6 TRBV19 CASSIGATGANVLTF TGTGCCAGTAGTATAGGAGCAACTGGGGCCAACGTCCTGACTTTC
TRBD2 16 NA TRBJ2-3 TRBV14 CASSTLGSGGTDTQYF TGTGCCAGCTCCACATTGGGTAGCGGGGGCACAGATACGCAGTATTTT
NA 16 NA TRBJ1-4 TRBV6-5 CASSYGQGQNIEKLFF TGTGCCAGCAGTTATGGCCAGGGGCAAAACATCGAAAAACTGTTTTTT
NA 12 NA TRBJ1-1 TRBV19 CASTQGFTEAFF TGTGCCAGTACCCAGGGGTTCACTGAAGCTTTCTTT
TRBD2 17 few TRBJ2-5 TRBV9 CASSEYMTSGGPETQYF TGTGCCAGCAGCGAATATATGACTAGCGGGGGACCGGAGACCCAGTACTTC
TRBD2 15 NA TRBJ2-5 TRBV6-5 CASKSSGGYQETQYF TGTGCCAGCAAATCTAGCGGGGGGTACCAAGAGACCCAGTACTTC
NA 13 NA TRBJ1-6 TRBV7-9 CASRTGAGAPLHF TGTGCCAGCAGAACCGGGGCGGGGGCCCCCCTCCACTTT
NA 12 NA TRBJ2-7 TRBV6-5 CASSKSSYEQYF TGTGCCAGCAGTAAGAGCTCCTACGAGCAGTACTTC
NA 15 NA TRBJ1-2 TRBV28 CASSSVGAGSYGYTF TGTGCCAGCAGTTCGGTTGGGGCCGGGAGCTATGGCTACACCTTC